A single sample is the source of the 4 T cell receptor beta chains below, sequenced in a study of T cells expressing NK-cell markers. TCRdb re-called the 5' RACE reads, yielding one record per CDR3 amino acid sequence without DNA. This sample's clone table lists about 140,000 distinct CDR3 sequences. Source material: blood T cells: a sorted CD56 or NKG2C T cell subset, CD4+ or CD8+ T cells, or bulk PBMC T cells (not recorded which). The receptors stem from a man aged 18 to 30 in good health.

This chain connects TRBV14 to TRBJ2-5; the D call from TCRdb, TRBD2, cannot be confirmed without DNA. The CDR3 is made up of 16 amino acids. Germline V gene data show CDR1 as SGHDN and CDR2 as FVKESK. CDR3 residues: CASSQIDRGIQETQYF.

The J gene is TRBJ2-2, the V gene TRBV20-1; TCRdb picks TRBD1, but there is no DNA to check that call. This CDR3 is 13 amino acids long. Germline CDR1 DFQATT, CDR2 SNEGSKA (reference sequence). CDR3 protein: CSAVGRGTGELFF.

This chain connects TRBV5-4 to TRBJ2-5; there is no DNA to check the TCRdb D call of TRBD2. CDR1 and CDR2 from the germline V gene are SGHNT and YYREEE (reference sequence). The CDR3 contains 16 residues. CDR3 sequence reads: CASSLRAGEELETQYF.

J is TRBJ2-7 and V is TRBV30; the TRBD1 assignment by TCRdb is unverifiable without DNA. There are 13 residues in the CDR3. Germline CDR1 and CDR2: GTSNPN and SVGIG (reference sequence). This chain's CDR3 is CAWSVGTSYEQYF.